The clone carrying this TCR beta chain was observed a single time. Its antigen is still unknown. The source of the sample is a study of cytomegalovirus exposure and HLA in healthy donors. Overall study findings and caveats: Several of the most significant clusters were apparently associated with common viral pathogens in a later analysis. Most subjects' HLA-A and HLA-B alleles were reportedly predicted from TCR beta sequences.

The study ran its PCR with 60 Vbeta and 13 Jbeta primers. Assay: immunoSEQ multiplex PCR; the TCRdb copy retains only in-frame clones and omits some. The sample holds about 140,000 clones; over 70% are singletons and the top ten take less than 3.5%. The receptor comes from a male donor in good health and CMV-seronegative. Material for sequencing was PBMCs.

The CDR3 DNA reads as TGCGCCAGCAGCCAAGATTTCCAGGGGAAACCCACAGATACGCAGTATTTT. Translated, it gives CASSQDFQGKPTDTQYF. This chain uses TRBV4-1 with TRBJ2-3; weak D call: TRBD1 (6 bases). Germline CDR1 and CDR2: MGHRA and YSYEKL. V shed 0 bases and J shed 2 bases, with 15 bases lying between them. The CDR3 loop spans 17 amino acids.